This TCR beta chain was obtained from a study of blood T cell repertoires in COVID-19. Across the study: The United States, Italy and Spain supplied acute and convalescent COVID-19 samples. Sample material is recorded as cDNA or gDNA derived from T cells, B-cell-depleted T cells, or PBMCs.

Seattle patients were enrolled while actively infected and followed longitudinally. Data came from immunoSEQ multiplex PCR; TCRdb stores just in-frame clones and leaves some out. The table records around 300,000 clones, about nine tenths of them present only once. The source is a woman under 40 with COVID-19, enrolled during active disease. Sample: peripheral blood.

The DNA for the CDR3 is TGTGCCAGCAGCTCCACCCGACTAGCGGGGCCTCGGGATACGCAGTATTTT. The encoded protein is CASSSTRLAGPRDTQYF. V and J are TRBV7-9 and TRBJ2-3; 11 bases are a match to TRBD2. CDR1 and CDR2 (germline): SEHNR, FQNEAQ (reference sequence). The CDR3 is made up of 17 amino acids. V was pared by 4 bases and J by 6 bases, with 12 bases of the junction left unmatched.